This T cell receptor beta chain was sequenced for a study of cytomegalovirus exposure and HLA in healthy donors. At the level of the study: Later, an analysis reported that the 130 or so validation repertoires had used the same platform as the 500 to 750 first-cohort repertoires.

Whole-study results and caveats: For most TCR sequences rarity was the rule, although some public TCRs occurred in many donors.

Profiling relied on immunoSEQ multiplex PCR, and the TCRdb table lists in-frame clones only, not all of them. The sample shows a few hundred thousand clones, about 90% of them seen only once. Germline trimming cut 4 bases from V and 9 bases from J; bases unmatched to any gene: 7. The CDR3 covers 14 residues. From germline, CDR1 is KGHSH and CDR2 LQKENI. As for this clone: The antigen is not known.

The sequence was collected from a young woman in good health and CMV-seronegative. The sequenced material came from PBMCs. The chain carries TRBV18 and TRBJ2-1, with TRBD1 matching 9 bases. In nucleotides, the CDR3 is TGTGCCAGCTCACGGACAGGGGAGGTCAGTGAGCAGTTCTTC. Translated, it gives CASSRTGEVSEQFF.